These 31 T cell receptor beta chains originate from one sample sequenced in a study of cytomegalovirus exposure and HLA in healthy donors. Primers for the PCR totalled 60 Vbeta and 13 Jbeta. Sequencing used immunoSEQ multiplex PCR; TCRdb keeps in-frame clones, though not all of them. The repertoire holds 100,000 or so clones, with 76% as singletons. The specimen was PBMCs. The receptors come from a middle-aged man in good health and CMV-seropositive.

This sequence joins TRBV7-2 and TRBJ2-1, with 9 bases matching TRBD2. CDR1 and CDR2 (germline): SGHTA, FQGNSA. Trimming at V came to 5 bases and at J to 4 bases, leaving 3 bases not matched to a gene. This CDR3 is 14 amino acids long. CDR3 sequence: CASSGSGGYNEQFF. The DNA of the CDR3 is TGTGCCAGCAGCGGTAGCGGGGGTTACAATGAGCAGTTCTTC.

This sequence joins TRBV11-2 and TRBJ2-1; 7 positions match TRBD2. The CDR3 runs 16 residues. The V gene's germline CDR1 is SGHAT and CDR2 FQNNGV. The J segment lost 0 bases and the V segment lost 5 bases, leaving 7 bases of the junction unmatched. The CDR3 protein is CASSARGVSSYNEQFF. In nucleotides, the CDR3 is TGTGCCAGCAGCGCCCGGGGGGTGAGCTCCTACAATGAGCAGTTCTTC.

In DNA form, the CDR3 reads TGCGCCAGCAGCCCGTTTATCCTCTCGCGGGAGATGAACACCGGGGAGCTGTTTTTT. Amino acids: CASSPFILSREMNTGELFF. The chain joins TRBV4-1 to TRBJ2-2; the match to TRBD2 covers 7 bases. V lost 4 bases to trimming and J lost 1 base; unmatched junction nucleotides: 15. The germline V gene encodes CDR1 MGHRA and CDR2 YSYEKL. The CDR3 extends over 19 amino acids.

The chain employs TRBV29-1 and TRBJ2-2; D unresolved. The germline V and J ends were trimmed by 5 bases and 5 bases, with 15 bases remaining between them. The CDR3 totals 14 residues. Germline values: CDR1 SQVTM, CDR2 ANQGSEA. CDR3 residues: CSVLWPHGTGELFF. The CDR3 DNA is TGCAGCGTTCTCTGGCCGCACGGGACCGGGGAGCTGTTTTTT.

This clone occurred once. The chain recombines TRBV5-1 with TRBJ2-1; 7 bases fit TRBD1. The CDR3 loop spans 15 amino acids. V lost 4 bases and J lost 0; bases outside the gene matches: 4. Germline CDR1 SGHRS, CDR2 YFSETQ. Here the CDR3 reads CASSQTGNSYNEQFF. The CDR3 nucleotides are TGCGCCAGCAGCCAGACAGGGAACTCCTACAATGAGCAGTTCTTC.

The chain carries TRBV30 and TRBJ1-1; possibly TRBD1 for D (5 bases). V gave up 1 base and J gave up 1 base, with 7 bases separating them. The CDR3 extends over 13 amino acids. CDR1 and CDR2 from the germline V gene are GTSNPN and SVGIG (reference sequence). The CDR3 here is CAWSATGNTEAFF. The CDR3 region has the DNA TGTGCCTGGAGTGCCACAGGGAACACTGAAGCTTTCTTT. Using reference TRBV30 and TRBJ1-1 for the parts outside the CDR3, the full variable domain is SQTIHQWPATLVQPVGSPLSLECTVEGTSNPNLYWYRQAAGRGLQLLFYSVGIGQISSEVPQNLSASRPQDRQFILSSKKLLLSDSGFYLCAWSATGNTEAFFGQGTRLTVV.

Comments on this clone: Relative to the germline gene, one junction end is altered; a read error may explain this. The chain couples TRBV27 to TRBJ2-6, with D maybe TRBD2 (7 bases). The germline CDR1 and CDR2 sequences are MNHEY and SMNVEV (reference sequence). The CDR3 is 18 residues long. CDR3 sequence (DNA): TGTGCCAGCAGTTTGGAAGGGGGGGGAGGCTCTGGGGCCAACGGCCTGACTTTC. It codes for CASSLEGGGGSGANGLTF.

The V and J genes are TRBV9 and TRBJ1-1; weak D call: TRBD1 (5 bases). The V end was cut by 3 bases, the J end by 5 bases, with 11 bases between. The germline V gene has CDR1 SGDLS and CDR2 YYNGEE. The CDR3 is made up of 13 amino acids. The CDR3 nucleotides are TGTGCCAGCAGCGCCAGGGTTTCGACTGAAGCTTTCTTT. This encodes CASSARVSTEAFF.

This chain joins TRBV6-1 and TRBJ1-2; D unresolved. The CDR3 has 13 amino acids. The germline V and J ends were trimmed by 8 bases and 0 bases, with 10 bases remaining between them. CDR1 is MNHNS and CDR2 is SASEGT in the germline V gene. The CDR3 DNA sequence: TGTGCCAGCCCTGGTGAGGCTAACTATGGCTACACCTTC. Translating gives CASPGEANYGYTF.

The chain has TRBV7-3 and TRBJ2-5, with 15 bases lining up with TRBD2. The DNA end is a closer match to TRBJ2-7, so the J assignment may be wrong. This CDR3 is built from 21 residues. Germline values: CDR1 SGHTA, CDR2 FQGTGA. In nucleotides, the CDR3 is TGTGCCAGCAGCTTAACGCCTCTGACTCCGGGACTAGCGGGGGGTTCCTACGAGCAGTACTTC. This translates into CASSLTPLTPGLAGGSYEQYF.

The CDR3 is CASRPTGSGANVLTF. CDR3 nucleotides: TGTGCCAGCAGACCTACAGGGAGTGGGGCCAACGTCCTGACTTTC. V gene TRBV6-5 combines with J gene TRBJ2-6, with D possibly TRBD1 on 6 matching bases. V dropped 6 bases and J dropped 3 bases, with 12 bases sitting between them. This CDR3 spans 15 amino acids. The germline V gene has CDR1 MNHEY and CDR2 SVGAGI.

The chain is built from TRBV18 and TRBJ2-7; TRBD2 is a possible D gene (6 bases). CDR1 and CDR2 from the germline V gene are KGHSH and LQKENI. The ends were cut back, 4 bases at V and 6 bases at J, with 13 bases in the middle. The CDR3 is made up of 13 amino acids. The CDR3 DNA sequence: TGTGCCAGCTCACTCGCGGAGGGCTTCGAGCAGTACTTC. Translation: CASSLAEGFEQYF.

The rearrangement joins TRBV29-1 to TRBJ1-1, with unresolved D. The V gene lost 3 bases and the J gene lost 0 bases, with 8 bases spanning the gap. Germline values: CDR1 SQVTM, CDR2 ANQGSEA. The length of the CDR3 is 13 residues. The CDR3, as DNA: TGCAGCGTTGAGGCAGGCATGAACACTGAAGCTTTCTTT. It yields the protein CSVEAGMNTEAFF.

The gene calls are TRBV30 and TRBJ1-1; no definite D call. Germline CDR1 GTSNPN, CDR2 SVGIG (reference sequence). There are 13 residues in the CDR3. The V end lost 0 bases, the J end lost 6 bases, and 11 bases lay between the germline ends. CDR3 amino acids: CAWSVGWIAEAFF. Here the CDR3 DNA reads TGTGCCTGGAGTGTCGGGTGGATCGCTGAAGCTTTCTTT.

The CDR3: CASSLRYRTGNTIYF. CDR3 DNA sequence: TGTGCCAGCAGTTTAAGGTACAGAACTGGAAACACCATATATTTT. This chain connects TRBV27 to TRBJ1-3; D not certain. CDR1 is MNHEY, CDR2 SMNVEV, per germline (reference sequence). The CDR3 runs to 15 residues. Between the trimmed V and J ends, which lost 2 bases and 2 bases, there was a span of 10 bases.

This chain links TRBV7-9 with TRBJ1-1; D possibly corresponds to TRBD1 (6 bases). This CDR3 spans 16 amino acids. V lost 0 bases and J 4 bases, leaving 15 bases between the germline ends. Germline CDR1 is SEHNR and CDR2 is FQNEAQ (reference sequence). DNA for the CDR3: TGTGCCAGCAGCTTAGCGCAACAGGGCCTCGGCACTGAAGCTTTCTTT. Translation: CASSLAQQGLGTEAFF.

The V gene is TRBV28, the J gene TRBJ1-1; D may be TRBD1 (6 bases). The CDR3 runs 15 residues. Trimming shortened V by 2 bases and J by 6 bases, and 16 bases separated the two germline ends. In germline, CDR1 is MDHEN, CDR2 SYDVKM. CDR3: CASSLRRTVLSEAFF. CDR3 DNA: TGTGCCAGCAGTTTACGCCGGACAGTCCTTTCTGAAGCTTTCTTT.

Notes on this clone: The junction and the germline gene differ at one end; a read error may be behind it. This rearrangement joins TRBV4-1 to TRBJ2-4; 9 bases align to TRBD2. This CDR3 region has 17 residues. CDR1 is MGHRA and CDR2 is YSYEKL in the germline V gene. The chain's CDR3 is CASSPRVGGLAKNSQYF. As DNA, the CDR3 is TGCGCCAGCAGCCCTAGGGTGGGGGGACTAGCCAAAAACAGTCAGTACTTC.

The J gene is TRBJ2-5, the V gene TRBV7-6, with 7 bases lining up with TRBD1. J was trimmed by 2 bases and V by 5 bases; bases with no gene match: 8. Germline lookup yields CDR1 SGHVS and CDR2 FNYEAQ. This CDR3 has 15 residues. CDR3 bases: TGTGCCAGCAGCAAGGGGACAGCCCATCAAGAGACCCAGTACTTC. As protein: CASSKGTAHQETQYF.

The rearrangement uses TRBV18 and TRBJ2-2, with no clear D. V gave up 5 bases and J gave up 3 bases, with 10 bases separating them. This CDR3 is built from 14 residues. CDR1 KGHSH and CDR2 LQKENI come from the germline V gene. CDR3 coding DNA: TGTGCCAGCTCATCCTCTCGGGACACCGGGGAGCTGTTTTTT. This translates into CASSSSRDTGELFF.

The chain employs TRBV6-6 and TRBJ1-2; no clear D. Germline V gene data show CDR1 as MNHNY and CDR2 as SVGAGI (reference sequence). The CDR3 runs to 15 residues. V was clipped by 0 bases and J by 8 bases, with 16 bases between them. DNA for the CDR3: TGTGCCAGCAGTTACTCATCGGCACCAGGTGGAGGCTACACCTTC. This encodes CASSYSSAPGGGYTF.

The chain employs TRBV7-2 and TRBJ2-4; the D gene is possibly TRBD2 (5 bases). This CDR3 spans 13 amino acids. Trimming left V 4 bases short and J 8 bases short, with 12 bases between. Germline CDR1 is SGHTA and CDR2 is FQGNSA. CDR3 DNA sequence: TGTGCCAGCAGCTCCCGGAGGCTGGACATTCAGTACTTC. Its translation: CASSSRRLDIQYF. The full variable domain, rest sourced from reference TRBV7-2 and TRBJ2-4, is GAGVSQSPSNKVTEKGKDVELRCDPISGHTALYWYRQSLGQGLEFLIYFQGNSAPDKSGLPSDRFSAERTGGSVSTLTIQRTQQEDSAVYLCASSSRRLDIQYFGAGTRLSVL.

The chain couples TRBV4-2 to TRBJ1-3; a weak D match, TRBD1 (5 bases). The CDR3 consists of 18 residues. V gave up 1 base and J gave up 2 bases, with 18 bases separating them. CDR1 is LGHNA and CDR2 is YNFKEQ in the germline V gene. The CDR3 bases are TGTGCCAGCAGCCAAGGCGACAGCAAAGGCCCAGCTGGAAACACCATATATTTT. Translating it yields CASSQGDSKGPAGNTIYF.

The J gene is TRBJ2-1, the V gene TRBV7-2, with D perhaps matching TRBD1 (5 bases). Germline lookup yields CDR1 SGHTA and CDR2 FQGNSA. The CDR3 extends over 14 amino acids. Trimming shortened V by 5 bases and J by 4 bases, and 12 bases separated the two germline ends. In DNA form, the CDR3 reads TGTGCCAGCAGCCTAACCAGGGATTACAATGAGCAGTTCTTC. Residues: CASSLTRDYNEQFF.

This chain joins TRBV10-3 and TRBJ1-2, with a possible D match to TRBD1 (5 bases). The CDR3 totals 11 residues. CDR1 is ENHRY and CDR2 is SYGVKD in the germline V gene. Trimming cost V 7 bases and J 5 bases, with 8 bases left between them. The DNA of the CDR3 is TGTGCCATCAAGACAGATTATGGCTACACCTTC. Translation: CAIKTDYGYTF.

This chain connects TRBV6-1 to TRBJ1-1, with D possibly matching TRBD1 (5 bases). This CDR3 has 16 residues. In germline, CDR1 is MNHNS, CDR2 SASEGT. Trimming pared 0 bases from V and 0 bases from J, leaving 11 bases between. CDR3: CASSEAWAGMNTEAFF. The CDR3 DNA follows: TGTGCCAGCAGTGAAGCTTGGGCAGGGATGAACACTGAAGCTTTCTTT.

The chain carries TRBV2 and TRBJ2-7; D possibly corresponds to TRBD1 (6 bases). This CDR3 comprises 13 residues. V shed 5 bases and J shed 3 bases, with 11 bases lying between them. The V gene's germline CDR1 is SNHLY and CDR2 FYNNEI. The CDR3 region has the DNA TGTGCCAGCAGTTTCGGACAGAACTACGAGCAGTACTTC. Translation: CASSFGQNYEQYF.

The chain has TRBV6-1 and TRBJ1-1; 9 positions match TRBD1. From germline, CDR1 is MNHNS and CDR2 SASEGT. The CDR3 is made up of 15 amino acids. Germline trimming cut 5 bases from V and 4 bases from J; bases unmatched to any gene: 8. Written as DNA, the CDR3 is TGTGCCAGCAGTACCCCCGACAGGGGGGTCACTGAAGCTTTCTTT. This encodes CASSTPDRGVTEAFF.

The gene calls are TRBV18 and TRBJ2-7; 7 bases are shared with TRBD1. The CDR3 covers 14 residues. V shed 3 bases and J 2 bases; nucleotides not matched to a gene: 4. CDR1 is KGHSH and CDR2 is LQKENI in the germline V gene. This chain's CDR3 is CASSPGQITYEQYF. The CDR3 DNA reads as TGTGCCAGCTCACCGGGACAGATAACCTACGAGCAGTACTTC.

This clone has only a few counts. The rearrangement links TRBV4-2 to TRBJ1-6, with TRBD1 as a possible D gene (5 bases). Trimming cost V 5 bases and J 0 bases, with 11 bases left between them. The germline CDR1 and CDR2 sequences are LGHNA and YNFKEQ. This CDR3 contains 16 residues. The CDR3 loop is CASSARGSSYNSPLHF. CDR3 sequence (DNA): TGTGCCAGCAGCGCGCGGGGGAGCTCCTATAATTCACCCCTCCACTTT.

This chain connects TRBV27 to TRBJ1-6, with TRBD1 matching 11 bases. This CDR3 is built from 18 residues. Losses at the gene ends were 4 bases for V and 9 bases for J; bases not matched to a gene: 14. Germline CDR1 and CDR2: MNHEY and SMNVEV (reference sequence). Here the CDR3 DNA reads TGTGCCAGCAGTTCCTCGGGGGGGACAGGGGGTCGCGGTTCACCCCTCCACTTT. Translated, it gives CASSSSGGTGGRGSPLHF.